This T cell receptor (beta chain) originates from a study of blood T cells in healthy people across ages. Then a second PCR, running about 6 to 12 cycles, was carried out with a sample-barcoded 5' primer and a J-beta primer mix. The study obtained at least 2.5 million CDR3-containing paired-end reads from every sample. One entry per CDR3 protein, called by TCRdb with MiXCR from the 5' RACE reads. In the table there are approximately 1.5 million distinct CDR3 sequences, about 31% of which are singletons. This clonotype was found a few times. Sequencing was carried out using blood. This sequence originates from a woman in her twenties or thirties in good health.

The CDR3: CASSQGTGNNSPLHF. CDR3 bases: TGTGCCAGCAGCCAAGGGACAGGAAATAATTCACCCCTCCACTTT. The chain joins TRBV3-1 to TRBJ1-6, with 7 nucleotides matching TRBD1. The CDR3 runs to 15 residues. In germline, CDR1 is LGHDT, CDR2 YNNKEL (reference sequence). V shed 1 base, J shed 5 bases, and the junction held 2 bases outside the gene matches.